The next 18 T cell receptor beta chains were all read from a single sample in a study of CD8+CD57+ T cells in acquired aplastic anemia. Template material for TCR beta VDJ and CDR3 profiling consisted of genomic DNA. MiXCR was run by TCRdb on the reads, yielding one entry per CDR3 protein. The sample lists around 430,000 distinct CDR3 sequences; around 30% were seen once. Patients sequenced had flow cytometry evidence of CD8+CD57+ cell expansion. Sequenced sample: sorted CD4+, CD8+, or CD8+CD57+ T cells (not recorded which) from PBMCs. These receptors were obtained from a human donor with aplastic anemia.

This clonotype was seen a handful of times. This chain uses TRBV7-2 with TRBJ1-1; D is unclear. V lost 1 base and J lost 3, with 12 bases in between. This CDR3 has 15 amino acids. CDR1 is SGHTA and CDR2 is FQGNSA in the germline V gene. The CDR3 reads CASSLVSGRDTEAFF. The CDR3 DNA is TGTGCCAGCAGCTTAGTTTCCGGGAGGGACACTGAAGCTTTCTTT.

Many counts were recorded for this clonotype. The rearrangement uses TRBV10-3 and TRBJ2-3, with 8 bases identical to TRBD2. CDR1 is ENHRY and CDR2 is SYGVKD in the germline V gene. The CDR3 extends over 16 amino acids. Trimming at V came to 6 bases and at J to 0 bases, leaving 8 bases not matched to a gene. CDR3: CAIRKVAGISTDTQYF. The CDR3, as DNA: TGTGCCATCAGAAAGGTAGCGGGGATCAGCACAGATACGCAGTATTTT.

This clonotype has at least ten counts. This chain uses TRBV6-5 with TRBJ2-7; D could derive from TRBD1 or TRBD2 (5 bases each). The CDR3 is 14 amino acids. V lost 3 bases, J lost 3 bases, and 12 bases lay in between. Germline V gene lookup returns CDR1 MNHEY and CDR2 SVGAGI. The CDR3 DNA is TGTGCCAGCAGTTATAGGGACGTAAACTACGAGCAGTACTTC. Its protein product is CASSYRDVNYEQYF.

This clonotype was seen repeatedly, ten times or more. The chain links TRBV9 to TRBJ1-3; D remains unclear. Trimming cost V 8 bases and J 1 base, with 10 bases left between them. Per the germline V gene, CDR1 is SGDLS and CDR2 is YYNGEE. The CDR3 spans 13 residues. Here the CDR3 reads CASSVSSGNTIYF. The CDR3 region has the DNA TGTGCCAGTAGTGTCTCTTCTGGAAACACCATATATTTT. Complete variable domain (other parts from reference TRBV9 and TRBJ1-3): DSGVTQTPKHLITATGQRVTLRCSPRSGDLSVYWYQQSLDQGLQFLIQYYNGEERAKGNILERFSAQQFPDLHSELNLSSLELGDSALYFCASSVSSGNTIYFGEGSWLTVV.

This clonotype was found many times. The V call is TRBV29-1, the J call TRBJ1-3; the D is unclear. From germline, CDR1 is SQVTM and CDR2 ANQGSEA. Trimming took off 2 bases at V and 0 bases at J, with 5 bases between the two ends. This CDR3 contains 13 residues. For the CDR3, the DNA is TGCAGCGTTGAAAAGAACTCTGGAAACACCATATATTTT. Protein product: CSVEKNSGNTIYF.

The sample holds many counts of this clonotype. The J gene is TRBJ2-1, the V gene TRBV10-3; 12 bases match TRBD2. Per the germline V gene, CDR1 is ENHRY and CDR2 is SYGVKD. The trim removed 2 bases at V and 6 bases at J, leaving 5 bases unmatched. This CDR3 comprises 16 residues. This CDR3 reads CAISEPTSGRLNEQFF. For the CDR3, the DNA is TGTGCCATCAGTGAGCCTACTAGCGGGAGGCTCAATGAGCAGTTCTTC.

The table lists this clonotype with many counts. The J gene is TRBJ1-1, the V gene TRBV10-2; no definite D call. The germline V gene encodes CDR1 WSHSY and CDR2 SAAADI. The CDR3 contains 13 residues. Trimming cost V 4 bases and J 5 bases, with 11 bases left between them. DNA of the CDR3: TGCGCCAGCAGTGGGGTCGGGGTTACTGAAGCTTTCTTT. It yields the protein CASSGVGVTEAFF.

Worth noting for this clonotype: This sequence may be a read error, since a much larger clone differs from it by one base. CDR3 amino acids: CSANGQTDPGYTF. CDR3 coding DNA: TGCAGTGCTAACGGCCAGACTGACCCTGGCTACACCTTC. The J gene is TRBJ1-2, the V gene TRBV20-1, with D unclear. The CDR3 extends over 13 amino acids. Germline V gives CDR1 DFQATT, CDR2 SNEGSKA (reference sequence). The V end was cut by 4 bases, the J end by 7 bases, with 16 bases between.

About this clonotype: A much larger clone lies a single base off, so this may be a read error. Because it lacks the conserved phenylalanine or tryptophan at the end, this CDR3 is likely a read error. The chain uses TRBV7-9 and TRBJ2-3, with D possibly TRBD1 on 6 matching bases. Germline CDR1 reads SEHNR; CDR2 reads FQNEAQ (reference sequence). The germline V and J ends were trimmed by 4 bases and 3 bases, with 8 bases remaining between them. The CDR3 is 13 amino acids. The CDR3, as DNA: TGTGCCAGCAGCTACGGACAGACAGATACGCAGTATCTT. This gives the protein CASSYGQTDTQYL.

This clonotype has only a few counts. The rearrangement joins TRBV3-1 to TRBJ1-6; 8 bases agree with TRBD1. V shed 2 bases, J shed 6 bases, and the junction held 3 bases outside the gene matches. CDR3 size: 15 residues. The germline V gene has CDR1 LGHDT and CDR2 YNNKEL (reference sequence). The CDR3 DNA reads TGTGCCAGCAGCCAACGTACAGGGGGTAATTCACCCCTCCACTTT. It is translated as CASSQRTGGNSPLHF. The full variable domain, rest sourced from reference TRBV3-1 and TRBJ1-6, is DTAVSQTPKYLVTQMGNDKSIKCEQNLGHDTMYWYKQDSKKFLKIMFSYNNKELIINETVPNRFSPKSPDKAHLNLHINSLELGDSAVYFCASSQRTGGNSPLHFGNGTRLTVT.

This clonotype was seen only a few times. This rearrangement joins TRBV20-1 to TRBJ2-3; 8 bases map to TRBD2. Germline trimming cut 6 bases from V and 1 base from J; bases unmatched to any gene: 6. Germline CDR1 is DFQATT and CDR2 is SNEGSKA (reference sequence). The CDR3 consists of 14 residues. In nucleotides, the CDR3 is TGCAGTGCGTCCGGGACTAGACGCACAGATACGCAGTATTTT. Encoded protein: CSASGTRRTDTQYF.

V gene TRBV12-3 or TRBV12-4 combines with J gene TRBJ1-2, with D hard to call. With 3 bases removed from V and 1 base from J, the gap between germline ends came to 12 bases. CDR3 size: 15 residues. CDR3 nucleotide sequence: TGTGCCAGCAGTTTTACGGGAGTAGATAACTATGGCTACACCTTC. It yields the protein CASSFTGVDNYGYTF.

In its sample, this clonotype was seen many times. CDR3 protein: CASSVDVITYGYTF. For the CDR3, the DNA is TGTGCCAGCAGCGTAGATGTGATTACTTATGGCTACACCTTC. The J gene is TRBJ1-2, the V gene TRBV9, with D uncertain. V was pared by 0 bases and J by 5 bases, with 11 bases between. This CDR3 is built from 14 residues. CDR1 and CDR2 from the germline V gene are SGDLS and YYNGEE.

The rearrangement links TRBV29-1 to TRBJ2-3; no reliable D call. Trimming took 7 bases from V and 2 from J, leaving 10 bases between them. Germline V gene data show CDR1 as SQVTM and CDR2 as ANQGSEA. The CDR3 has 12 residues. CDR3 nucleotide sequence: TGCAGCGGGGAATCTTACACAGATACGCAGTATTTT. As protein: CSGESYTDTQYF.

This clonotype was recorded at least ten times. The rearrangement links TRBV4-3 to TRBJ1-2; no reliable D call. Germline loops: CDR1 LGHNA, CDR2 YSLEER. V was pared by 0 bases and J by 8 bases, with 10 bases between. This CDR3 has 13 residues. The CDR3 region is CASSQDRLRGYTF. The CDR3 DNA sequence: TGCGCCAGCAGCCAAGATCGGTTGAGGGGCTACACCTTC.

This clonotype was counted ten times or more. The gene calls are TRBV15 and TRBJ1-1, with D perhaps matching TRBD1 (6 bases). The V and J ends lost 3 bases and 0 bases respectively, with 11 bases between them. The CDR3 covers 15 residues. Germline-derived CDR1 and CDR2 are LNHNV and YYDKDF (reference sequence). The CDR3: CATSRKTGLNTEAFF. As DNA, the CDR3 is TGTGCCACCAGCAGGAAGACAGGCCTGAACACTGAAGCTTTCTTT.

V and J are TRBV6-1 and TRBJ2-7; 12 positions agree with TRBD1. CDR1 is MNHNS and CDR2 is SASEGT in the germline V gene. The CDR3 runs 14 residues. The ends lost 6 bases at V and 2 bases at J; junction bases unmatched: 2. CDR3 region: CASRGTGGPYEQYF. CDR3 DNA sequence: TGTGCCAGCAGGGGGACAGGGGGCCCCTACGAGCAGTACTTC.

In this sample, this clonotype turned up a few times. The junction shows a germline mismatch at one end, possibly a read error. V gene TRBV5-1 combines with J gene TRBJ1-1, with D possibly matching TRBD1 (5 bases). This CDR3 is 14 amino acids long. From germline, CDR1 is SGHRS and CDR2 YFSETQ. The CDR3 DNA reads TGCGCCAGCAGCTTGGACGGTACCGGGACTGAAACTTTCTTT. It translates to CASSLDGTGTETFF.